The 29 T cell receptor beta chains reported below all come from one sample, sequenced in a study of human T cells and chemical hapten exposure. TCRdb reanalysed the RACE reads using MiXCR and keeps one entry per CDR3 protein. The sample yields over 100,000 distinct CDR3 sequences, about a tenth seen once. Time point defined: patch test 2, 6 weeks after DPC sensitization. Regarding treatment: therapeutic diphenylcyclopropenone sensitization with weekly scalp DPC. This specimen consisted of whole blood, obtained in connection with sensitization to the hapten diphenylcyclopropenone (DPC). The receptor source for this set is a woman aged 40 to 50 with alopecia areata. Some clones in this sample may be carry-over from other donors' samples.

This clonotype turned up a few times. The chain carries TRBV19 and TRBJ2-3, with D unresolved. The CDR3 runs to 15 residues. Looked up from germline, CDR1 is LNHDA and CDR2 is SQIVND (reference sequence). Trimming removed 4 bases at V and 0 bases at J, with 11 bases between. In DNA, the CDR3 is TGTGCCAGTAGTAGGGCAGGCACTAGCACAGATACGCAGTATTTT. Residues: CASSRAGTSTDTQYF.

This clonotype was observed many times. The chain has TRBV11-3 and TRBJ2-5; possibly TRBD1 for D (5 bases). The length of the CDR3 is 16 residues. Trimming left V 3 bases short and J 0 bases short, with 14 bases between. The V gene's germline CDR1 is SGHNT and CDR2 YENEEA. The CDR3 loop reads CASSFGDRLYQETQYF. DNA for the CDR3: TGTGCCAGCAGCTTCGGCGACAGATTGTACCAAGAGACCCAGTACTTC.

This clonotype was seen only a few times. The V gene is TRBV23-1, the J gene TRBJ2-2, with TRBD1 matching 9 bases. TRBV23-1 is assigned to the ORF class and has an uncertain function. The CDR3 contains 15 residues. With 5 bases clipped from V and 2 bases from J, the junction kept 3 bases outside the gene matches. CDR3 residues: CASSADRGNTGELFF. CDR3 DNA sequence: TGCGCCAGCAGTGCGGACAGGGGCAACACCGGGGAGCTGTTTTTT.

This clonotype was detected ten times or more. The chain is built from TRBV5-1 and TRBJ2-3; 10 bases line up with TRBD2. The germline CDR1 and CDR2 sequences are SGHRS and YFSETQ. CDR3 length: 16 residues. V shed 2 bases, J shed 8 bases, and the junction held 11 bases outside the gene matches. The CDR3 sequence: CASSFDLAGVLSTQYF. DNA of the CDR3: TGCGCCAGCAGCTTCGATCTAGCGGGGGTACTCAGTACGCAGTATTTT.

The sample holds a few counts of this clonotype. The rearrangement joins TRBV6-2 or TRBV6-3 to TRBJ1-2; perhaps TRBD1 as D (5 bases). With 5 bases removed from V and 7 bases from J, the gap between germline ends came to 23 bases. The CDR3 has 16 residues. In germline, CDR1 is MNHEY, CDR2 SVGEGT. The CDR3 region has the DNA TGTGCCAGCAGTACCCGAAGGGAAGGGGTGCTCTTTGGCTACACCTTC. This gives the protein CASSTRREGVLFGYTF.

Ten or more counts support this clonotype. This chain uses TRBV6-6 with TRBJ2-5; no reliable D call. The germline V and J ends were trimmed by 3 bases and 4 bases, with 6 bases remaining between them. This CDR3 comprises 12 residues. CDR1 and CDR2 from the germline V gene are MNHNY and SVGAGI (reference sequence). The CDR3 sequence: CASSYSGETQYF. The CDR3 nucleotides read TGTGCCAGCAGTTATAGTGGAGAGACCCAGTACTTC.

This clonotype was found many times. The genes are TRBV7-3 and TRBJ2-3; the match to TRBD1 covers 7 bases. Germline CDR1 reads SGHTA; CDR2 reads FQGTGA. The junction had 16 bases not matched to a gene; V was cut back by 5 bases and J by 2 bases. The CDR3 consists of 18 residues. CDR3 sequence: CASSPNPETGTFTDTQYF. In DNA form, the CDR3 reads TGTGCCAGCAGCCCTAATCCCGAGACAGGGACCTTCACAGATACGCAGTATTTT.

In DNA form, the CDR3 reads TGTGCCAGCACTTCTGGGAACACTGAAGCTTTCTTT. Amino acid sequence: CASTSGNTEAFF. This rearrangement joins TRBV12-3 or TRBV12-4 to TRBJ1-1; D uncertain. The CDR3 runs 12 residues. V was cut by 7 bases and J by 1 base, with 7 bases left in between.

In this sample, this clonotype turned up many times. The rearrangement uses TRBV5-1 and TRBJ2-7; 9 nucleotides line up with TRBD1. V lost 2 bases and J lost 4; bases outside the gene matches: 10. The germline V gene encodes CDR1 SGHRS and CDR2 YFSETQ. CDR3 length equals 16 residues. The CDR3 sequence is CASSFNGQGWVYEQYF. The DNA of the CDR3 is TGCGCCAGCAGCTTTAACGGACAGGGGTGGGTTTACGAGCAGTACTTC.

This clonotype appeared a few times. The chain carries TRBV7-9 and TRBJ2-3; the match to TRBD2 covers 8 bases. Germline lookup yields CDR1 SEHNR and CDR2 FQNEAQ (reference sequence). This CDR3 is 16 amino acids long. Losses at the gene ends were 4 bases for V and 6 bases for J; bases not matched to a gene: 12. DNA for the CDR3: TGTGCCAGCAGCTCCCCAGCGGGGGCTCCTCGTGATACGCAGTATTTT. It encodes CASSSPAGAPRDTQYF.

This clonotype was observed at least ten times. The genes are TRBV5-4 and TRBJ2-3, with 9 bases fitting TRBD2. V shed 7 bases, J shed 3 bases, and the junction held 3 bases outside the gene matches. CDR1 and CDR2 from the germline V gene are SGHNT and YYREEE (reference sequence). The CDR3 totals 13 residues. CDR3 sequence (DNA): TGTGCCAGCCTGAGCGGGGGGACAGATACGCAGTATTTT. This sequence encodes CASLSGGTDTQYF.

This clonotype was picked up a small number of times. J is TRBJ2-7 and V is TRBV5-1; the match to TRBD2 covers 13 bases. Unmatched junction bases numbered 4, after V lost 2 bases and J lost 2 bases. Germline V CDR1 and CDR2: SGHRS, YFSETQ. There are 16 residues in the CDR3. CDR3 residues: CASSLVGLAGAYEQYF. CDR3 in DNA: TGCGCCAGCAGCTTAGTCGGACTAGCGGGGGCCTACGAGCAGTACTTC.

This clonotype has a count of ten or more. V usage is TRBV7-2 and J usage is TRBJ2-1; a possible D gene is TRBD1 (7 bases). CDR3 length equals 13 residues. V was trimmed by 8 bases and J by 8 bases, leaving 16 bases between them. Germline V gives CDR1 SGHTA, CDR2 FQGNSA. CDR3: CASLRGGGDEQFF. CDR3 bases: TGTGCCAGCCTCCGCGGAGGGGGCGATGAGCAGTTCTTC.

This clonotype showed up many times. The V and J genes are TRBV7-6 and TRBJ2-3; the match to TRBD2 covers 11 bases. Trimming took 0 bases from V and 7 from J; bases not matched to a gene: 9. This CDR3 contains 17 residues. In germline, CDR1 is SGHVS, CDR2 FNYEAQ. CDR3 amino acids: CASSLAPSGGPGYTQYF. DNA of the CDR3: TGTGCCAGCAGCTTAGCGCCTAGCGGGGGGCCTGGTTATACGCAGTATTTT.

This chain joins TRBV4-1 and TRBJ2-1; D is possibly TRBD2 (6 bases). Looked up from germline, CDR1 is MGHRA and CDR2 is YSYEKL. Trimming took 4 bases from V and 0 from J, leaving 16 bases between them. The CDR3 is 17 residues long. CDR3 sequence reads: CASSPPGLFSSYNEQFF. The CDR3 DNA reads as TGCGCCAGCAGCCCCCCGGGACTGTTCAGCTCCTACAATGAGCAGTTCTTC.

This clonotype has only a few counts. The J gene is TRBJ2-1, the V gene TRBV12-3 or TRBV12-4, with 9 bases aligning to TRBD2. CDR3 length equals 16 residues. J was trimmed by 4 bases and V by 6 bases; bases with no gene match: 10. The CDR3 protein is CASSRWRGGIYNEQFF. For the CDR3, the DNA is TGTGCCAGCAGCCGATGGCGGGGGGGCATTTACAATGAGCAGTTCTTC.

This clonotype appeared many times. This rearrangement joins TRBV11-2 to TRBJ2-1; 10 positions agree with TRBD1. Germline CDR1 SGHAT, CDR2 FQNNGV. With V trimmed by 5 bases and J by 9 bases, 10 bases remained unmatched. This CDR3 region has 15 residues. CDR3 in DNA: TGTGCCAGCAGCCACCTAGACAGGGGGCAAAGTGAGCAGTTCTTC. Amino acid sequence: CASSHLDRGQSEQFF.

The chain recombines TRBV5-4 with TRBJ2-1, with TRBD1 identical over 7 bases. Trimming removed 6 bases from V and 5 bases from J; junction bases left unmatched: 2. CDR1 is SGHNT and CDR2 is YYREEE in the germline V gene (reference sequence). This CDR3 comprises 12 residues. DNA for the CDR3: TGTGCCAGCAAGGGACAGAACAATGAGCAGTTCTTC. Protein: CASKGQNNEQFF. The full variable domain, in which reference TRBV5-4 and TRBJ2-1 provide the parts outside the CDR3, is ETGVTQSPTHLIKTRGQQVTLRCSSQSGHNTVSWYQQALGQGPQFIFQYYREEENGRGNFPPRFSGLQFPNYSSELNVNALELDDSALYLCASKGQNNEQFFGPGTRLTVL.

In its sample, this clonotype was seen many times. V and J are TRBV27 and TRBJ1-2, with D maybe TRBD1 (5 bases). The CDR3 is made up of 14 amino acids. Trimming removed 3 bases at V and 4 bases at J, with 12 bases between. CDR1 and CDR2 (germline): MNHEY, SMNVEV (reference sequence). The CDR3 region is CASSFWGGGYGYTF. In DNA form, the CDR3 reads TGTGCCAGCAGTTTCTGGGGGGGAGGCTATGGCTACACCTTC.

The chain recombines TRBV7-9 with TRBJ2-5; D not resolved. Germline CDR1 reads SEHNR; CDR2 reads FQNEAQ (reference sequence). This CDR3 is built from 15 residues. The ends were cut back, 1 base at V and 2 bases at J, with 11 bases in the middle. The CDR3 protein is CASSLDSPQQETQYF. The CDR3 nucleotides are TGTGCCAGCAGCTTAGACTCCCCCCAACAAGAGACCCAGTACTTC.

This clonotype showed up just a few times. The chain is built from TRBV6-2 or TRBV6-3 and TRBJ1-1; no firm D call. Germline values: CDR1 MNHEY, CDR2 SVGEGT. The CDR3 loop spans 15 amino acids. The V and J ends lost 7 bases and 3 bases respectively, with 18 bases between them. The CDR3 here is CASIEGDFEDTEAFF. CDR3 nucleotides: TGTGCCAGCATCGAGGGTGACTTTGAGGACACTGAAGCTTTCTTT.

The gene calls are TRBV7-6 and TRBJ1-1; 7 nucleotides agree with TRBD1. CDR1 and CDR2 from the germline V gene are SGHVS and FNYEAQ. Germline trimming cut 4 bases from V and 5 bases from J; bases unmatched to any gene: 7. CDR3 size: 14 residues. The CDR3 DNA follows: TGTGCCAGCAGCTCTAACAGGGGAAGGACTGAAGCTTTCTTT. Translated: CASSSNRGRTEAFF.

This clonotype was recorded at least ten times. This chain uses TRBV19 with TRBJ2-2; D is uncertain. Germline CDR1 and CDR2: LNHDA and SQIVND (reference sequence). V was shortened by 4 bases and J by 2 bases, with 5 bases between the two germline ends. This CDR3 has 13 amino acids. CDR3 sequence: CASSRDNTGELFF. DNA of the CDR3: TGTGCCAGTAGTAGAGACAACACCGGGGAGCTGTTTTTT.

A few counts support this clonotype. The J gene is TRBJ2-1, the V gene TRBV20-1; 7 nucleotides align to TRBD1. The CDR3 spans 13 residues. V was pared by 2 bases and J by 12 bases, with 10 bases of the junction left unmatched. Germline V lookup: CDR1 DFQATT, CDR2 SNEGSKA (reference sequence). This CDR3 reads CSARPPRGFGQFF. The DNA for the CDR3 is TGCAGTGCTAGACCCCCCAGGGGGTTTGGGCAGTTCTTC.

The table lists this clonotype with a few counts. The chain combines TRBV12-3 or TRBV12-4 with TRBJ1-1; tentative D call: TRBD1 (5 bases). This CDR3 has 14 amino acids. Trimming stripped 8 bases from V and 1 base from J, with 14 bases between. This chain's CDR3 is CASLSWGGNTEAFF. The CDR3 coding sequence is TGTGCCAGCCTGAGTTGGGGGGGGAACACTGAAGCTTTCTTT.

This clonotype came up many times. This chain joins TRBV10-2 and TRBJ1-2, with 10 bases aligning to TRBD1. The ends lost 3 bases at V and 7 bases at J; junction bases unmatched: 8. This CDR3 has 15 residues. CDR1 WSHSY and CDR2 SAAADI come from the germline V gene. CDR3 residues: CASSEGTGELGGYTF. The CDR3 nucleotides read TGCGCCAGCAGTGAAGGGACAGGGGAGCTCGGTGGCTACACCTTC.

J is TRBJ1-3 and V is TRBV5-6; D ambiguous. CDR1 is SGHDT, CDR2 YYEEEE, per germline. CDR3 length: 16 residues. V dropped 2 bases and J dropped 0 bases, with 12 bases sitting between them. CDR3 residues: CASSFQELSSGNTIYF. For the CDR3, the DNA is TGTGCCAGCAGCTTTCAGGAACTGAGCTCTGGAAACACCATATATTTT.

At least ten counts were recorded for this clonotype. This chain connects TRBV29-1 to TRBJ1-1, with D perhaps TRBD1 (6 bases). This CDR3 contains 12 residues. Germline V lookup: CDR1 SQVTM, CDR2 ANQGSEA. V was pared by 7 bases and J by 5 bases, with 14 bases between. The CDR3 DNA follows: TGCAGCGCCAGGGGAAGAGAGACTGAAGCTTTCTTT. Translating gives CSARGRETEAFF.

This clonotype was counted between two and nine times. The chain joins TRBV6-5 to TRBJ1-4; D not resolved. Per germline, CDR1 MNHEY and CDR2 SVGAGI. The ends were cut back, 3 bases at V and 5 bases at J, with 7 bases in the middle. CDR3 size: 13 residues. The CDR3 region is CASSYRGNEKLFF. As DNA, the CDR3 is TGTGCCAGCAGTTATCGCGGAAATGAAAAACTGTTTTTT.